The entry below describes one T cell receptor beta chain. What it binds is not known. Donors consisted of healthy bone marrow donors. The data are from a study of cytomegalovirus exposure and HLA in healthy donors. Study-level background: Approximately 180 million T cells yielded some 100 million unique TCR beta sequences, as an earlier analysis found. Study results and caveats: Analysis was carried out at a later point, and it linked a missense DCLRE1C variant to TCR beta V- and J-gene trimming. In vitro assays verified that a few CMV-associated chains recognized CMV antigens specifically.

The primer mix had 60 Vbeta and 13 Jbeta primers. Profiling relied on immunoSEQ multiplex PCR, and the TCRdb table lists in-frame clones only, not all of them. The data hold 100,000 to 150,000 clones, with 75% to 85% observed a single time. This CDR3 is built from 15 residues. The junction had 2 bases not matched to a gene; V was cut back by 6 bases and J by 2 bases. Germline CDR1 is SNHLY and CDR2 is FYNNEI. This sequence joins TRBV2 and TRBJ2-6; 9 bases match TRBD1. This receptor was obtained from a man between 35 and 55 years old in good health and CMV-seronegative. The sequenced material came from PBMCs. Written as DNA, the CDR3 is TGTGCCAGCAGCGGGGACAGGGCTGGGGCCAACGTCCTGACTTTC. It encodes CASSGDRAGANVLTF.